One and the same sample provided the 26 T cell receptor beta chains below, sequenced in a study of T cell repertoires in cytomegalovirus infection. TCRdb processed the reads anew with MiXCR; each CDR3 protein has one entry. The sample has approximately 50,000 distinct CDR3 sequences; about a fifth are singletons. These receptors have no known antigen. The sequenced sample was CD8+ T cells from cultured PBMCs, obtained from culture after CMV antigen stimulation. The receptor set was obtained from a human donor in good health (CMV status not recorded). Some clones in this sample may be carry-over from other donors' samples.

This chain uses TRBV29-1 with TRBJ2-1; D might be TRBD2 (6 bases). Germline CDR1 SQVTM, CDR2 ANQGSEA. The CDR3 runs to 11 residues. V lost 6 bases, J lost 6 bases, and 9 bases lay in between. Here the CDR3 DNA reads TGCAGCGTCGGGACTCTCAATGAGCAGTTCTTC. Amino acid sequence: CSVGTLNEQFF.

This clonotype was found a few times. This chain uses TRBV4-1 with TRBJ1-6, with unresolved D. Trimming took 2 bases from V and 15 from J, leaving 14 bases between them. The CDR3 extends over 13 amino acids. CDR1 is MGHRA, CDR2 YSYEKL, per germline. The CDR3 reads CASSQSNLSGLHF. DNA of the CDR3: TGCGCCAGCAGCCAATCGAACCTTTCGGGCCTCCACTTT.

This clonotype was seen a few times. The CDR3 DNA sequence: TGTGCCAGCAGCTTAAACAGGCTGGGGGAAAAACTGTTTTTT. Translation gives CASSLNRLGEKLFF. J is TRBJ1-4 and V is TRBV7-2, with D perhaps TRBD1 (5 bases). The CDR3 has 14 residues. The ends were cut back, 2 bases at V and 8 bases at J, with 12 bases in the middle. Germline CDR1 and CDR2: SGHTA and FQGNSA.

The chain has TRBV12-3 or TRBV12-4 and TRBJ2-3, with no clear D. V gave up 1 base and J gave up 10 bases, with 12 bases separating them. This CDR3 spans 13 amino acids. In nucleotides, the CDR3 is TGTGCCAGCAGTTTAGGACCCGCAGGAGCGCAGTATTTT. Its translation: CASSLGPAGAQYF.

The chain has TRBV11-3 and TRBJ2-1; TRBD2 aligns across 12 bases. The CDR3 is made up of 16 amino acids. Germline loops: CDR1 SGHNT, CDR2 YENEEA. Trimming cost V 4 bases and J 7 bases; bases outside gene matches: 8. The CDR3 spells CASSSGTSGLRNEQFF. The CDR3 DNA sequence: TGTGCCAGCAGCTCCGGGACTAGCGGGCTTCGGAATGAGCAGTTCTTC.

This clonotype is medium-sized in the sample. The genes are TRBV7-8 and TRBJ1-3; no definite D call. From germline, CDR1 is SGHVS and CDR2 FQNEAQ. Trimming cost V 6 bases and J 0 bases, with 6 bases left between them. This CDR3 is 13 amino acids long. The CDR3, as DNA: TGTGCCAGCAGGATAAGCTCTGGAAACACCATATATTTT. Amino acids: CASRISSGNTIYF.

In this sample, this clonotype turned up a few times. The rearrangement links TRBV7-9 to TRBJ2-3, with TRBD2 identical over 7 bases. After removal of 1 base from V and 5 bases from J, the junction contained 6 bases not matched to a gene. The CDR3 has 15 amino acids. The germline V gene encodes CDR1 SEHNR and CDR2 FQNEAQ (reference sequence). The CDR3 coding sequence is TGTGCCAGCAGCTTAGATACTAGCGATCAAGATACGCAGTATTTT. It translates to CASSLDTSDQDTQYF. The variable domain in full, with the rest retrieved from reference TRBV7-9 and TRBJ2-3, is DTGVSQNPRHKITKRGQNVTFRCDPISEHNRLYWYRQTLGQGPEFLTYFQNEAQLEKSRLLSDRFSAERPKGSFSTLEIQRTEQGDSAMYLCASSLDTSDQDTQYFGPGTRLTVL.

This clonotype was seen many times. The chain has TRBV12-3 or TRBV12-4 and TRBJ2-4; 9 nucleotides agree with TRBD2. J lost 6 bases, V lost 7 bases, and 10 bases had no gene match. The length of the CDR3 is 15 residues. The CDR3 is CASMKRGVRGNIQYF. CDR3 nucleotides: TGTGCCAGCATGAAGCGGGGGGTTCGGGGAAACATTCAGTACTTC.

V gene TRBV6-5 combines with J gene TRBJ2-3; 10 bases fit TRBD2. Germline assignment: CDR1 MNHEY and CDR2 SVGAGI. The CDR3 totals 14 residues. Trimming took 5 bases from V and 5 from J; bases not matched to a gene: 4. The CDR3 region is CASSIRLAGDTQYF. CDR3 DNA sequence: TGTGCCAGCAGTATCCGACTAGCGGGAGATACGCAGTATTTT.

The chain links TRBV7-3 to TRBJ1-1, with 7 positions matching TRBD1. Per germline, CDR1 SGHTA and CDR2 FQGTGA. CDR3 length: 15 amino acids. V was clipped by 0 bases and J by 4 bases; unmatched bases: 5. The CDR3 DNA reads TGTGCCAGCAGCTTAACCACAGGGGAGGTCACTGAAGCTTTCTTT. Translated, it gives CASSLTTGEVTEAFF.

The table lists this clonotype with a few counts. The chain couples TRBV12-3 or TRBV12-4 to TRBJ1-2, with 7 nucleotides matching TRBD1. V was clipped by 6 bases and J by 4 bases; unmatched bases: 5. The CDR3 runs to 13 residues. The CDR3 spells CASSLGQIYGYTF. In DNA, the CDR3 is TGTGCCAGCAGCCTGGGACAGATCTATGGCTACACCTTC.

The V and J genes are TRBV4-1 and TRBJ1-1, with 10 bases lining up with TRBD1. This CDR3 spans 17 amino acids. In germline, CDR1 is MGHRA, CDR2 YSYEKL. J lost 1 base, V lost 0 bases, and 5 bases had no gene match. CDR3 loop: CASSQDRQGARNTEAFF. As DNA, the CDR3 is TGCGCCAGCAGCCAAGATCGACAGGGGGCGAGGAACACTGAAGCTTTCTTT.

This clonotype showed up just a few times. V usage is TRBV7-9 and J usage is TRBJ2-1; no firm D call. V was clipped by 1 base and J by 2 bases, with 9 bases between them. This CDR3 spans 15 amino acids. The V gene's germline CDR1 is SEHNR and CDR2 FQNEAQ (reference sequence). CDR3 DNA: TGTGCCAGCAGCTTAGGGGGTGTGCCCTACAATGAGCAGTTCTTC. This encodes CASSLGGVPYNEQFF.

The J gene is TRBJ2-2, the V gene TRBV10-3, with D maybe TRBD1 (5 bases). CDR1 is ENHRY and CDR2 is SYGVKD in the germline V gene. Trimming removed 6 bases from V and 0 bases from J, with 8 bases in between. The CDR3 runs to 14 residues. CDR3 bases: TGTGCCATCAGCGAAGGGGCGAACACCGGGGAGCTGTTTTTT. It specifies CAISEGANTGELFF.

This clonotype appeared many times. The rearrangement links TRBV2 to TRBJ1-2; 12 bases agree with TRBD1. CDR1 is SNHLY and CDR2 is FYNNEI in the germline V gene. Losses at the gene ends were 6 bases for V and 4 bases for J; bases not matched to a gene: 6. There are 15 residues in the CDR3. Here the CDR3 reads CASRAGTGGGYGYTF. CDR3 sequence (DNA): TGTGCCAGCAGAGCCGGGACAGGGGGCGGCTATGGCTACACCTTC. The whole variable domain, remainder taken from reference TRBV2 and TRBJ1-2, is EPEVTQTPSHQVTQMGQEVILRCVPISNHLYFYWYRQILGQKVEFLVSFYNNEISEKSEIFDDQFSVERPDGSNFTLKIRSTKLEDSAMYFCASRAGTGGGYGYTFGSGTRLTVV.

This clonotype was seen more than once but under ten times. CDR3 coding DNA: TGTGCCAGCAGCGCCCCTGACAGGGCTCTGAATGGTGAGCAGTTCTTC. Translation gives CASSAPDRALNGEQFF. The chain is built from TRBV7-9 and TRBJ2-1; 7 bases map to TRBD1. Trimming took 5 bases from V and 9 from J; bases not matched to a gene: 16. Germline lookup yields CDR1 SEHNR and CDR2 FQNEAQ (reference sequence). CDR3 length: 16 residues.

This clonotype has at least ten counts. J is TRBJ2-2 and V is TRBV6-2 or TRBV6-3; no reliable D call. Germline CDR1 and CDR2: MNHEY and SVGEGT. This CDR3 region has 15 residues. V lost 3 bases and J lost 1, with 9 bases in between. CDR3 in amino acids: CASSYRAGNTGELFF. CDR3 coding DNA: TGTGCCAGCAGTTATAGGGCAGGGAACACCGGGGAGCTGTTTTTT.

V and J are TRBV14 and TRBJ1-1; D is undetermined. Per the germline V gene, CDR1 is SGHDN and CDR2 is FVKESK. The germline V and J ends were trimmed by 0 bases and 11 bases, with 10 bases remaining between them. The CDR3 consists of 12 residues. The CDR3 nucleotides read TGTGCCAGCAGCCAAGATTGGAGGAAGGCTTTCTTT. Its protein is CASSQDWRKAFF.

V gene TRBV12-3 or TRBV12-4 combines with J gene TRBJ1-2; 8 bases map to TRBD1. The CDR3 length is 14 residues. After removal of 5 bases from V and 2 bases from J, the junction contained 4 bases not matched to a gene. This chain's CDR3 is CASSGGQANYGYTF. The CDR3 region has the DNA TGTGCCAGCAGTGGGGGACAGGCCAACTATGGCTACACCTTC.

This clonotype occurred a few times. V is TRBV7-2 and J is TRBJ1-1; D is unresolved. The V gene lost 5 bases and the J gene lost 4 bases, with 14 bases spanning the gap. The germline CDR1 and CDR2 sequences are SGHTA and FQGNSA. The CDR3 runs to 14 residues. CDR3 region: CASSPWITSTEAFF. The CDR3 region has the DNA TGTGCCAGCAGCCCGTGGATAACTAGCACTGAAGCTTTCTTT.

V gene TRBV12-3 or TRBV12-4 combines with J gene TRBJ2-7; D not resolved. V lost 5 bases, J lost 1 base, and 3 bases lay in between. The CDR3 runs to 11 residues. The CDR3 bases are TGTGCCAGCAGTAAATCCTACGAGCAGTACTTC. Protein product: CASSKSYEQYF.

In DNA form, the CDR3 reads TGTGCCAGCAGTCGCGGGACTAGCGGGCCCGAGGGAAACACCGGGGAGCTGTTTTTT. Translating it yields CASSRGTSGPEGNTGELFF. The J gene is TRBJ2-2, the V gene TRBV6-2 or TRBV6-3; 12 bases map to TRBD2. Per germline, CDR1 MNHEY and CDR2 SVGEGT. V lost 5 bases to trimming and J lost 2 bases; unmatched junction nucleotides: 12. CDR3 length: 19 residues.

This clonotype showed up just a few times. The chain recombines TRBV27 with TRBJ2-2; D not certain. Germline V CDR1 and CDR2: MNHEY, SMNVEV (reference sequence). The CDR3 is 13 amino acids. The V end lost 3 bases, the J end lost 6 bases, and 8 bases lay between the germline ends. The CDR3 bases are TGTGCCAGCAGTTTGTTTGTTGCCGGGGAGCTGTTTTTT. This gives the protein CASSLFVAGELFF.

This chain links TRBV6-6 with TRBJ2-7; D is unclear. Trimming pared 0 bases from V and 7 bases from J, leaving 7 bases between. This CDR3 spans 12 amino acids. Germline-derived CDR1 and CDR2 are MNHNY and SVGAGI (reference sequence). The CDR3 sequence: CASSYSLGEQYF. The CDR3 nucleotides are TGTGCCAGCAGTTACTCCCTGGGGGAGCAGTACTTC.

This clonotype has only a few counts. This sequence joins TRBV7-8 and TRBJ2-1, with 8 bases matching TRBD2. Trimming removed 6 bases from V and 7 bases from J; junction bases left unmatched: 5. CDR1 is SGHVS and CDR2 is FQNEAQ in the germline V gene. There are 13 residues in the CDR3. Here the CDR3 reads CASSFSSGNEQFF. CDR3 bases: TGTGCCAGCAGTTTTTCTAGCGGGAATGAGCAGTTCTTC.

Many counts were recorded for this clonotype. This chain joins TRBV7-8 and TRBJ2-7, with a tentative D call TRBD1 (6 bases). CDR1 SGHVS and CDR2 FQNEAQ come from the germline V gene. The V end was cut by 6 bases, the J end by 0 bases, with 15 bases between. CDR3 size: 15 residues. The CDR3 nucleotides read TGTGCCAGCAGTCCTGTCCAGGGGAACTCCTACGAGCAGTACTTC. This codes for CASSPVQGNSYEQYF.